Described below is a single T cell receptor beta chain sequence and its context. Its antigen is not known. Sequenced by immunoSEQ multiplex PCR; TCRdb stores in-frame clones only, minus some. The table lists 350,000 to 500,000 clones, roughly 90% of them singletons, with less than 4% in the top ten. Treatment: roughly 18 received Ad26.COV2.S at low or high dose, single or two shots; about 5 received placebo; per-sample allocation not given. Vaccine and placebo recipients were sampled on day 63 after the first injection. Immunization relied on an Ad26 vector, which expressed Wuhan-strain SARS-CoV-2 spike. These data are taken from a study of Ad26.COV2.S vaccination and SARS-CoV-2 variants. Study results and limitations: Possibly, TCR breadth and depth analyses underestimated total T cell responses.

The V segment lost 1 base and the J segment 3 bases; nucleotides outside the gene matches: 8. The CDR3 extends over 18 amino acids. Germline V gene lookup returns CDR1 SGDLS and CDR2 YYNGEE. The sample in question was peripheral blood, obtained in a trial of Ad26.COV2.S vaccine versus placebo. The receptor comes from a person between 18 and 59 years old who received the Ad26.COV2.S COVID-19 vaccine or a placebo. The chain has TRBV9 and TRBJ2-3, with 13 bases identical to TRBD2. This CDR3 reads CASSVRLAGGGRTDTQYF. CDR3 sequence (DNA): TGTGCCAGCAGCGTACGACTAGCGGGGGGAGGACGGACAGATACGCAGTATTTT.